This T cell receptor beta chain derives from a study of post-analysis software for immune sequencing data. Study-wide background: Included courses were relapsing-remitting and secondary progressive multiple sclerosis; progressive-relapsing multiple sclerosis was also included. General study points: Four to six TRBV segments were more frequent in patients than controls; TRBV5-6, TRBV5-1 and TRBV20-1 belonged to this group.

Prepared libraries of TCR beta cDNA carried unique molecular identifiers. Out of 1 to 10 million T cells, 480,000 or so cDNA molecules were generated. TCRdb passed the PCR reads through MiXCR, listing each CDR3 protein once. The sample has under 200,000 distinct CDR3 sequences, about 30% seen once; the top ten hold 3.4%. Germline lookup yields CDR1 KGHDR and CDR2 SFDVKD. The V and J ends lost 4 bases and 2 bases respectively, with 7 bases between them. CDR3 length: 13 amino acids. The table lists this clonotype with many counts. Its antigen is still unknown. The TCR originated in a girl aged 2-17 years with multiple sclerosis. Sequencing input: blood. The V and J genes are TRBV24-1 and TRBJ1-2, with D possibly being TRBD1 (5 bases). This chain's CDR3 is CATSDRDNYGYTF. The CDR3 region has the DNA TGTGCCACCAGTGACAGGGACAACTATGGCTACACCTTC.